The next 6 T cell receptor beta chains were all read from a single sample in a study of blood T cell repertoires in COVID-19. This table comes from immunoSEQ multiplex PCR, and its TCRdb copy is limited to in-frame clones, with some not included. The sample has 100,000 to 150,000 clones, roughly nine tenths seen once. Sequences were obtained from peripheral blood. These receptors all come from a woman in her 70s with COVID-19, enrolled during active disease.

Note on this clone: This may arise from a read error, as a much more abundant clone is one base away. The V and J genes are TRBV7-2 and TRBJ2-2; maybe TRBD2 (6 bases). This CDR3 has 13 residues. V lost 5 bases to trimming and J lost 5 bases, with 9 bases between them. Germline V lookup: CDR1 SGHTA, CDR2 FQGNSA. DNA for the CDR3: TGTGCCAGCAGCCCCCGGGGGACCGGGGAGCTGTTTTTT. Protein product: CASSPRGTGELFF.

The chain employs TRBV5-5 and TRBJ1-1, with 8 nucleotides matching TRBD1. V lost 1 base and J lost 6; bases outside the gene matches: 5. The CDR3 has 14 amino acids. Germline CDR1 is SGHKS and CDR2 is YYEKEE (reference sequence). CDR3 sequence reads: CASSLTGGWAEAFF. CDR3 DNA: TGTGCCAGCAGCTTGACAGGGGGTTGGGCTGAAGCTTTCTTT.

The chain has TRBV5-5 and TRBJ1-2; D is undetermined. CDR1 and CDR2 (germline): SGHKS, YYEKEE (reference sequence). The CDR3 runs to 14 residues. Trimming took 4 bases from V and 0 from J, leaving 10 bases between them. CDR3 protein: CASSRMEANYGYTF. Here the CDR3 DNA reads TGTGCCAGCAGCCGGATGGAGGCTAACTATGGCTACACCTTC.

The chain combines TRBV28 with TRBJ2-7, with D uncertain. Trimming removed 3 bases at V and 7 bases at J, with 13 bases between. Germline CDR1 is MDHEN and CDR2 is SYDVKM. The CDR3 extends over 13 amino acids. The CDR3: CASSFQLRREQYF. The CDR3 DNA reads TGTGCCAGCAGTTTCCAATTGCGGCGGGAGCAGTACTTC.

The rearrangement links TRBV29-1 to TRBJ2-5, with TRBD2 identical over 15 bases. V was clipped by 6 bases and J by 4 bases; unmatched bases: 9. The CDR3 is 16 residues long. Germline loops: CDR1 SQVTM, CDR2 ANQGSEA. The CDR3 region has the DNA TGCAGCGTGAGGACTAGCGGGGGGGCTTGGGGAGAGACCCAGTACTTC. Translation: CSVRTSGGAWGETQYF.

CDR3: CAARGDSSYEQYF. The CDR3 DNA reads as TGTGCCGCCCGAGGGGACAGTTCCTACGAGCAGTACTTC. This chain links TRBV28 with TRBJ2-7; 7 bases align to TRBD1. Germline CDR1 and CDR2: MDHEN and SYDVKM. The CDR3 is 13 residues long. J lost 1 base, V lost 11 bases, and 8 bases had no gene match. Based on the CDR3 plus reference TRBV28 and TRBJ2-7, the full variable domain is DVKVTQSSRYLVKRTGEKVFLECVQDMDHENMFWYRQDPGLGLRLIYFSYDVKMKEKGDIPEGYSVSREKKERFSLILESASTNQTSMYLCAARGDSSYEQYFGPGTRLTVT.